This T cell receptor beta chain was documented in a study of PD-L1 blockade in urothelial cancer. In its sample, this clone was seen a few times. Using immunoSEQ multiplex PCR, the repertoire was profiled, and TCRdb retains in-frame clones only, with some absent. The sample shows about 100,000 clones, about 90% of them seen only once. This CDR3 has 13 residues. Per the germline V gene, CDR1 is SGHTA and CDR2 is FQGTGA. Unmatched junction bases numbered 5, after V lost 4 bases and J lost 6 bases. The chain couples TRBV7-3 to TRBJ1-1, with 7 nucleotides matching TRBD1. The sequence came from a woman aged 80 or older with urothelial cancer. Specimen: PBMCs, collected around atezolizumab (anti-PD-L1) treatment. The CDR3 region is CASSSTGDAEAFF. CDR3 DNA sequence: TGTGCCAGCAGCTCCACAGGGGACGCTGAAGCTTTCTTT.